This TCR beta chain was sequenced for a study of blood T cell repertoires in COVID-19. Background on the study: In each case, the material was cDNA or gDNA derived from T cells, B-cell-depleted T cells, or PBMCs.

Libraries were prepared by immunoSEQ multiplex PCR; TCRdb keeps only in-frame clonotypes and omits some of them. The repertoire holds roughly 220,000 clones, with approximately 90% as singletons. Cohort allocation depended upon clinical history that participants reported. Unmatched junction bases numbered 14, after V lost 5 bases and J lost 1 base. This CDR3 has 17 amino acids. Germline lookup yields CDR1 SGHNT and CDR2 YENEEA. The source material was PBMCs or T cells enriched from blood (not recorded which). The TCR was taken from a woman under 30 in a cohort exposed to, infected with or recovered from COVID-19 (not recorded which). V usage is TRBV11-3 and J usage is TRBJ2-7, with TRBD1 matching 7 bases. The CDR3: CASSILPDRALSYEQYF. CDR3 coding DNA: TGTGCCAGCAGCATACTCCCTGACAGGGCCCTTTCCTACGAGCAGTACTTC.